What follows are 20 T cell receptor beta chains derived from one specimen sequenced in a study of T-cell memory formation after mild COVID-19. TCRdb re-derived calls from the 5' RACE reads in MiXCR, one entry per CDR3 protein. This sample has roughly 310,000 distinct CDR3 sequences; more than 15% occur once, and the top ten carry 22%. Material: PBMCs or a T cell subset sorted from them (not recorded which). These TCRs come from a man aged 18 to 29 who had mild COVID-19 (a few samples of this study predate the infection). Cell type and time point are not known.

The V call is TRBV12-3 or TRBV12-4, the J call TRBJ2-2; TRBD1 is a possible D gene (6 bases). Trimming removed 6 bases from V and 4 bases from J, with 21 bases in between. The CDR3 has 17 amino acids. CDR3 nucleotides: TGTGCCAGCAGCTCCGGGACAAGGATGTTGGGCACCGGGGAGCTGTTTTTT. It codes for CASSSGTRMLGTGELFF.

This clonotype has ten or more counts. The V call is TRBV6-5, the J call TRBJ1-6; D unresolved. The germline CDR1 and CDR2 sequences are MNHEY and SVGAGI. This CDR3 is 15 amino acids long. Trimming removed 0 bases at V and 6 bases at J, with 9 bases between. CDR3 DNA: TGTGCCAGCAGTTACTCTAGGCCCGCTAATTCACCCCTCCACTTT. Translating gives CASSYSRPANSPLHF.

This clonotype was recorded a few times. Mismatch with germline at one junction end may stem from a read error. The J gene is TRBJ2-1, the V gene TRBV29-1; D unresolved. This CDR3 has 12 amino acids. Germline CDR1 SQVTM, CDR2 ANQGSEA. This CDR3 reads CSVEVSNNEQFF. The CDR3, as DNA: TGCAGCGTTGAAGTCTCCAACAATGAGCAGTTCTTC.

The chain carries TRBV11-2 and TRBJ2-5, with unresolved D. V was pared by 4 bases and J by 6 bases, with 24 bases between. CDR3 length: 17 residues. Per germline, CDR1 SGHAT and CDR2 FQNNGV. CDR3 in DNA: TGTGCCAGCAGCTCGACCCCCCGTCAGGCCAGGTTAAAGACCCAGTACTTC. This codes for CASSSTPRQARLKTQYF. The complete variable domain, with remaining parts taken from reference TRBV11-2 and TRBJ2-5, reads EAGVAQSPRYKIIEKRQSVAFWCNPISGHATLYWYQQILGQGPKLLIQFQNNGVVDDSQLPKDRFSAERLKGVDSTLKIQPAKLEDSAVYLCASSSTPRQARLKTQYFGPGTRLLVL.

The DNA for the CDR3 is TGTGCCAGCAGCTTAAGGGACGTTGAGCAGTTCTTC. This sequence encodes CASSLRDVEQFF. V and J are TRBV7-9 and TRBJ2-1, with D perhaps TRBD1 or TRBD2 (5 bases each). The CDR3 is 12 residues long. The germline V gene encodes CDR1 SEHNR and CDR2 FQNEAQ (reference sequence). Trimming cost V 2 bases and J 9 bases, with 8 bases left between them.

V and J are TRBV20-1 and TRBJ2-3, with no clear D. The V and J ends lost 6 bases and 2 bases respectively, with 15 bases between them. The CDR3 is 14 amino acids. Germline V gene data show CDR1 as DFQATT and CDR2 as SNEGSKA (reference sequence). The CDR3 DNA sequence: TGCAGTGCCCGAGTACTGGGCCACACAGATACGCAGTATTTT. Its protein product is CSARVLGHTDTQYF.

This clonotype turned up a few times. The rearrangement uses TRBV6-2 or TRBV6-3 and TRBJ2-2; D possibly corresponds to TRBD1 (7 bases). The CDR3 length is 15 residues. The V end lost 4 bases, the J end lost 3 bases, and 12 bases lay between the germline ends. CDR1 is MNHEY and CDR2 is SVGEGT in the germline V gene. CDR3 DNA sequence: TGTGCCAGCAGTTCCGACAGGGAGGACACCGGGGAGCTGTTTTTT. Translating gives CASSSDREDTGELFF.

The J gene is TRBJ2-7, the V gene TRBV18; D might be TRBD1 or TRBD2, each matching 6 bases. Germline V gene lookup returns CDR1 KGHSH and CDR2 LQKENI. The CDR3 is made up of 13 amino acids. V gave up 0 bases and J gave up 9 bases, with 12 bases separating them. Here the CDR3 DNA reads TGTGCCAGCTCACCACCCAAGGGGGGTCGGCAGTACGTC. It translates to CASSPPKGGRQYV.

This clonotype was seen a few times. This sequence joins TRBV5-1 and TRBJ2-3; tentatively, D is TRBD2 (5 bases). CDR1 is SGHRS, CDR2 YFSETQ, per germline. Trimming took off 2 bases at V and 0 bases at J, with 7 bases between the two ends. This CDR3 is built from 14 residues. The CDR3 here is CASSLWTSTDTQYF. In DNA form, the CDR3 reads TGCGCCAGCAGCTTATGGACTAGCACAGATACGCAGTATTTT.

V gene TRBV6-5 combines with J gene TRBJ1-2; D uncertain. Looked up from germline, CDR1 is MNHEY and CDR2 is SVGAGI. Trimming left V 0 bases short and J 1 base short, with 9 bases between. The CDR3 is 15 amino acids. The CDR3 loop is CASSYSSNDNYGYTF. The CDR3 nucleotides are TGTGCCAGCAGTTACTCAAGCAACGATAACTATGGCTACACCTTC.

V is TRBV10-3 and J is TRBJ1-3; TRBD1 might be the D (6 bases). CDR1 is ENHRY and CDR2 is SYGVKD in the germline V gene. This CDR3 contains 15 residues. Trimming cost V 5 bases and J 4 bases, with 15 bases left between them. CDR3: CAISSQQGTGNTIYF. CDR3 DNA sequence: TGTGCCATCAGTTCCCAACAGGGTACGGGAAACACCATATATTTT.

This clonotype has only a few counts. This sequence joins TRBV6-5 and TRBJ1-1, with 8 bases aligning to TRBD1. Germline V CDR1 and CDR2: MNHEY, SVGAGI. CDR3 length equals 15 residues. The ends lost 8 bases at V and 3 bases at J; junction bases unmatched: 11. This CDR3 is CASRPGQGRDTEAFF. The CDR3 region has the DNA TGTGCCAGCCGACCCGGACAGGGAAGGGACACTGAAGCTTTCTTT.

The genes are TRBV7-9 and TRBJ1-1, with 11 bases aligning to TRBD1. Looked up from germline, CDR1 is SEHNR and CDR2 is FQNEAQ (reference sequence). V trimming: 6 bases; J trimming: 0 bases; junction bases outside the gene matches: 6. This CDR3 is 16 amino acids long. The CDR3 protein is CASSPDRGRMNTEAFF. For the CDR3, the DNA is TGTGCCAGCAGTCCGGACAGGGGGCGCATGAACACTGAAGCTTTCTTT.

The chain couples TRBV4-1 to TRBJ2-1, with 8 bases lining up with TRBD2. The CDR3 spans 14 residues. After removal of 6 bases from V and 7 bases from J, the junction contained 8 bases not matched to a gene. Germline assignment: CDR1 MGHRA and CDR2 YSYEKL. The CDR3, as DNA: TGCGCCAGCAGGTCTTTAGCGGGGCTGAATGAGCAGTTCTTC. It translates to CASRSLAGLNEQFF.

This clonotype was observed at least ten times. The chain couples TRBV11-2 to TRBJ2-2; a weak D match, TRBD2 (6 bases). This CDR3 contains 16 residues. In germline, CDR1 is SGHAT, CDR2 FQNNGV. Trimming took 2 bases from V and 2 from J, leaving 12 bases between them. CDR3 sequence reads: CASSLRVLANTGELFF. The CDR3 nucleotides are TGTGCCAGCAGCTTAAGGGTACTAGCTAACACCGGGGAGCTGTTTTTT.

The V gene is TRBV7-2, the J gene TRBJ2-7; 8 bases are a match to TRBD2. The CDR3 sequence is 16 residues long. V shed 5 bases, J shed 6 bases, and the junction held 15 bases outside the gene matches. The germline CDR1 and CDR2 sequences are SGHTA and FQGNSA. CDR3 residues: CASSQTFSGDHTEQYV. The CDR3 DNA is TGTGCCAGCAGCCAAACCTTTAGCGGGGACCATACCGAGCAGTACGTC.

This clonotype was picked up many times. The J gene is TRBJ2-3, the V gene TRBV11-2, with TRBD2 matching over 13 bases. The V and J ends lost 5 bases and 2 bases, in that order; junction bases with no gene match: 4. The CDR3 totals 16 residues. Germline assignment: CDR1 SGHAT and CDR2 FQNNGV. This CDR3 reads CASSRTSGGFTDTQYF. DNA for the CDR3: TGTGCCAGCAGCCGGACTAGCGGGGGTTTCACAGATACGCAGTATTTT.

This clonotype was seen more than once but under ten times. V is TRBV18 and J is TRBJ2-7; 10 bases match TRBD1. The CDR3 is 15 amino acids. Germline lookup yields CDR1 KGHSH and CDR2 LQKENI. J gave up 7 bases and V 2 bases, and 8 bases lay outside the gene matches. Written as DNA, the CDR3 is TGTGCCAGCTCACCATACGGGACAGGGGTTGAAGAGCAGTACTTC. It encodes CASSPYGTGVEEQYF.

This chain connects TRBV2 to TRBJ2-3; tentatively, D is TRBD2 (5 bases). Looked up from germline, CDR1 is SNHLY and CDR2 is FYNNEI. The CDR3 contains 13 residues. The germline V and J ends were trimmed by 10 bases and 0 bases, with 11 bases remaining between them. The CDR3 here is CATTRGSTDTQYF. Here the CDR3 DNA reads TGTGCCACCACCCGGGGTAGCACAGATACGCAGTATTTT.

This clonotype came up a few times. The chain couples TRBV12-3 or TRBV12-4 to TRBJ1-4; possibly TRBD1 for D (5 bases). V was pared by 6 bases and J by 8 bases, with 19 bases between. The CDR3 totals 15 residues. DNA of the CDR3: TGTGCCAGCAGCTGGCGGGACCCGGGGGGGGAAAAACTGTTTTTT. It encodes CASSWRDPGGEKLFF.